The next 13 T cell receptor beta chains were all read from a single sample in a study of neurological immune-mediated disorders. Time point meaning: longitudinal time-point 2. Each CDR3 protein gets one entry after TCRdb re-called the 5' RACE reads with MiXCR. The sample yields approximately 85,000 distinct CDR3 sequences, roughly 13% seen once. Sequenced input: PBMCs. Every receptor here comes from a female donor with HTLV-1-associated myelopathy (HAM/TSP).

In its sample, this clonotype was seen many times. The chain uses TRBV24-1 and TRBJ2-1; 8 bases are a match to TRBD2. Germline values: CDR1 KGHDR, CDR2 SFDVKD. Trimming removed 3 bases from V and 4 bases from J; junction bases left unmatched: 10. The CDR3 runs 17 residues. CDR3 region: CATSDIPRAGGYNEQFF. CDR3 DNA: TGTGCCACCAGTGATATCCCGCGGGCGGGGGGTTACAATGAGCAGTTCTTC.

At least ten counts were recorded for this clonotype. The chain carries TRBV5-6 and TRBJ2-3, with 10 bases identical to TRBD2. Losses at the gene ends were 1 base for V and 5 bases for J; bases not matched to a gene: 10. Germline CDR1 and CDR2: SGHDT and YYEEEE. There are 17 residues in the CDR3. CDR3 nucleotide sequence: TGTGCCAGCAGCTTGATGCTCTCGGGACTAGCGAGAGATACGCAGTATTTT. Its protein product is CASSLMLSGLARDTQYF.

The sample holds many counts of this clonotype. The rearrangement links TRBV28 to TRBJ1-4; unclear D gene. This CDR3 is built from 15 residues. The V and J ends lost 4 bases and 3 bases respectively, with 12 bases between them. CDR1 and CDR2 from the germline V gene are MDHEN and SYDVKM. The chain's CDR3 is CASSYLGSANEKLFF. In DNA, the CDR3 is TGTGCCAGCAGTTATTTGGGGTCAGCTAATGAAAAACTGTTTTTT.

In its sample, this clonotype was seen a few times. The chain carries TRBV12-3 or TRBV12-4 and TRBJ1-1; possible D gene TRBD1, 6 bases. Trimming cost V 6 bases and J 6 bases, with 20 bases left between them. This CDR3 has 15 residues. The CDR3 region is CASSIRQASGAEAFF. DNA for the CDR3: TGTGCCAGCAGCATAAGACAGGCCTCGGGGGCTGAAGCTTTCTTT.

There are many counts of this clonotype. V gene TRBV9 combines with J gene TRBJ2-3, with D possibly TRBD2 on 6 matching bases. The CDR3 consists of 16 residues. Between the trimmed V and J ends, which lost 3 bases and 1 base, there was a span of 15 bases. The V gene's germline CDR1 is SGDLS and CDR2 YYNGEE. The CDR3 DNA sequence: TGTGCCAGCAGCGCCGGGACCGCTAGCGGCACAGATACGCAGTATTTT. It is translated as CASSAGTASGTDTQYF.

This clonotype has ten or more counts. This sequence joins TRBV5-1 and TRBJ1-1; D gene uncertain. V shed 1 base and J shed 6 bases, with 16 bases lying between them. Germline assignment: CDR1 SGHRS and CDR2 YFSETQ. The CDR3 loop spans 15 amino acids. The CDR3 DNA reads TGCGCCAGCAGCTTGATATCGCCACACCCGTCTGAAGCTTTCTTT. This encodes CASSLISPHPSEAFF.

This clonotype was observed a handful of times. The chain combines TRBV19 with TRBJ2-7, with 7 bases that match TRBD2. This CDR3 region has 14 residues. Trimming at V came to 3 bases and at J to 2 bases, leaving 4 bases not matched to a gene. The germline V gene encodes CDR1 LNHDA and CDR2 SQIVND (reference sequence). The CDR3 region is CASSIQRGPYEQYF. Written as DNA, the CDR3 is TGTGCCAGTAGTATCCAGCGGGGCCCCTACGAGCAGTACTTC.

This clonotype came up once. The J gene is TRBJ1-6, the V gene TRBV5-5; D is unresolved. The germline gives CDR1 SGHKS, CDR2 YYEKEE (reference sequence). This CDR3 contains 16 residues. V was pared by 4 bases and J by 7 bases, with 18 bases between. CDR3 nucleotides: TGTGCCAGCAGCCGACTACCCATTATTTGGAATTCACCCCTCCACTTT. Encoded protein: CASSRLPIIWNSPLHF.

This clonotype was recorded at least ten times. In nucleotides, the CDR3 is TGTGCCAGCAGCTTAAACGGGGGCAGGGCCAACACTGAAGCTTTCTTT. Its protein is CASSLNGGRANTEAFF. The V and J genes are TRBV7-2 and TRBJ1-1, with a weak D call TRBD1 (6 bases). This CDR3 is 16 amino acids long. In germline, CDR1 is SGHTA, CDR2 FQGNSA. V was cut by 2 bases and J by 2 bases, with 15 bases left in between.

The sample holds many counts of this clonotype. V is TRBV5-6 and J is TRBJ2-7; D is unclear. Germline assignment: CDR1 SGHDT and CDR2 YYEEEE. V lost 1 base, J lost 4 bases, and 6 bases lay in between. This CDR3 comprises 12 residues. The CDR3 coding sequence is TGTGCCAGCAGCTTGCCGGAGTACGAGCAGTACTTC. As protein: CASSLPEYEQYF. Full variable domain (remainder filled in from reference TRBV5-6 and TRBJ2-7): DAGVTQSPTHLIKTRGQQVTLRCSPKSGHDTVSWYQQALGQGPQFIFQYYEEEERQRGNFPDRFSGHQFPNYSSELNVNALLLGDSALYLCASSLPEYEQYFGPGTRLTVT.

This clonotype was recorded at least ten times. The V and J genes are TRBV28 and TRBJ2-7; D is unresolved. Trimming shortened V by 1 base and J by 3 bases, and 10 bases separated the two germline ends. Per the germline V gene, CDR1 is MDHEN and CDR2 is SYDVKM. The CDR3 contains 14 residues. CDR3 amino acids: CASSLSGRFYEQYF. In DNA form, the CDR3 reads TGTGCCAGCAGTTTATCGGGCAGATTCTACGAGCAGTACTTC.

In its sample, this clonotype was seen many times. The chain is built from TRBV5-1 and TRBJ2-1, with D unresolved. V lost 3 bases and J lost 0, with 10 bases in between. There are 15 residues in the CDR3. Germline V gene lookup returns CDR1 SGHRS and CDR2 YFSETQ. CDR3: CASSWTENSYNEQFF. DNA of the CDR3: TGCGCCAGCAGCTGGACGGAGAACTCCTACAATGAGCAGTTCTTC.

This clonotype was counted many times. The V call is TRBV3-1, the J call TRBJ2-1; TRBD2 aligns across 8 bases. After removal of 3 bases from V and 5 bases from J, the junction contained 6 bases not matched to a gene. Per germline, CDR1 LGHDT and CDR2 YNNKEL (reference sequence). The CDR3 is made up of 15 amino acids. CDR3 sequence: CASSQVLAGHNEQFF. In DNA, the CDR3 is TGTGCCAGCAGCCAGGTTCTAGCGGGCCACAATGAGCAGTTCTTC.